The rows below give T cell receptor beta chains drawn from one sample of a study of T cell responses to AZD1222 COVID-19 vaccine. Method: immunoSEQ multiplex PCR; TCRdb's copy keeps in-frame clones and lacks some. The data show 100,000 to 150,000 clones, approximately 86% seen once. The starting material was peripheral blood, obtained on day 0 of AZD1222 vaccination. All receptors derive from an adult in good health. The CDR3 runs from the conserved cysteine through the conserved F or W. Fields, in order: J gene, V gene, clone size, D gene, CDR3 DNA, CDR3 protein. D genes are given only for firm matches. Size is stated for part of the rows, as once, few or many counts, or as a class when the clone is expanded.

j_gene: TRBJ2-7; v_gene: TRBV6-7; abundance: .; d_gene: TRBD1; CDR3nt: TGTGCCAGCAGCCCCGGGACAGGGGTGTCATACGAGCAGTACTTC; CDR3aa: CASSPGTGVSYEQYF
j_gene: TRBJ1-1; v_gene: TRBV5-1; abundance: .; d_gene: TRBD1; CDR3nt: TGCGCCAGCAGCTTGGAGACAGGGACGCCTGAAGCTTTCTTT; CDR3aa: CASSLETGTPEAFF
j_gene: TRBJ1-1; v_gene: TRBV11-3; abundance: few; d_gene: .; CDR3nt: TGTGCCAGCAGCTTAGGCGCGGGGAACACTGAAGCTTTCTTT; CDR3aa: CASSLGAGNTEAFF
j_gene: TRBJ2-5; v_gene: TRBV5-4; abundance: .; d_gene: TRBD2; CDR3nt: TGTGCCAGCAGCTTTACTAGCGGGGGGGCCCGGAAGACCCAGTACTTC; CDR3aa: CASSFTSGGARKTQYF
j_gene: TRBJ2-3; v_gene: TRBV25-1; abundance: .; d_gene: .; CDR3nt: TGTGCCAGCAGTGGATTCCCAGGGGCCCAATCTAGCACAGATACGCAGTATTTT; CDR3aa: CASSGFPGAQSSTDTQYF
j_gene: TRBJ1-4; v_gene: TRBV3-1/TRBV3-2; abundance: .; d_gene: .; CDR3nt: TGTGCCAGCAGCCTAGGAGAGGGGGATGCTGAAAAACTGTTTTTT; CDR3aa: CASSLGEGDAEKLFF
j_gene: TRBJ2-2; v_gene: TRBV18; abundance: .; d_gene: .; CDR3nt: TGTGCCAGCTCACCACCGAGTCAGTCCCCCGGGGAGCTGTTTTTT; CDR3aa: CASSPPSQSPGELFF
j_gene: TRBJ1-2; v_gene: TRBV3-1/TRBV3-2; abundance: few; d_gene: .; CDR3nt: TGTGCCAGCAGTCATTCCGGGGCTCAAGACTATGGCTACACCTTC; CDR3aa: CASSHSGAQDYGYTF
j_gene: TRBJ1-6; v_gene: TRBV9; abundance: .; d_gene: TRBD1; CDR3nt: TGTGCCAGCAGCTCATCCGGGACAGCCAATTCACCCCTCCACTTT; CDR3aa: CASSSSGTANSPLHF
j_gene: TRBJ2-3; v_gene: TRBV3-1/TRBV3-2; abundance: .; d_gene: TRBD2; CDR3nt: TGTGCCAGCAGCCAAGAATGGCTAGCGGGGGGGCCCACAGATACGCAGTATTTT; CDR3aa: CASSQEWLAGGPTDTQYF
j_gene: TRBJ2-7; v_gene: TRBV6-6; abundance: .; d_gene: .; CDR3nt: TGTGCCAGCAGTCCGTGGGGGCACGGGGACGCTTTCTACGAGCAGTACTTC; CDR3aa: CASSPWGHGDAFYEQYF
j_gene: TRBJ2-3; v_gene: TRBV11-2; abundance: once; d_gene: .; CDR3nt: TGTGCCAGCAGCTTAGGATCCGTTGGAGATACGCAGTATTTT; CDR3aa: CASSLGSVGDTQYF
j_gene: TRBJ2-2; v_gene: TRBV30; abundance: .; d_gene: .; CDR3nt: TGTGCTCGGGGGGCAGGACTTAACACCGGGGAGCTGTTTTTT; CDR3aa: CARGAGLNTGELFF
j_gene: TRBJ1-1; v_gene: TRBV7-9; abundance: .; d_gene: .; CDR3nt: TGTGCCAGCAGCCCTACGACAGACAAGAACACTGAAGCTTTCTTT; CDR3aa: CASSPTTDKNTEAFF
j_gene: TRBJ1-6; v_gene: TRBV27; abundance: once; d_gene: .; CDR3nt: TGTGCCAGCAGTTTAGGGGGGACCTATAATTCACCCCTCCACTTT; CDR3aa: CASSLGGTYNSPLHF
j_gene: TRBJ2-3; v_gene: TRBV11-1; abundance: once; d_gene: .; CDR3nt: TGTGCCAGCAGCTCGTGGACAGCCCTTAGGACAGATACGCAGTATTTT; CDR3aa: CASSSWTALRTDTQYF
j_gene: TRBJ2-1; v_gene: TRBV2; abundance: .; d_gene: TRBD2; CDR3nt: TGTGCCAGCAGTGAAGCGGGACTAGCGGCCTACAATGAGCAGTTCTTC; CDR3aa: CASSEAGLAAYNEQFF
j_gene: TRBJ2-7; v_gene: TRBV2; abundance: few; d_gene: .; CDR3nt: TGTGCCAGCTTCGAGCAAGGGGACCCCTACGAGCAGTACTTC; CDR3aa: CASFEQGDPYEQYF
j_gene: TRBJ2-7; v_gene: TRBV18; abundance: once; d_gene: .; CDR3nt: TGTGCCAGCTCAGCGCAGGGGGGTTCCTACGAGCAGTACTTC; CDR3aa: CASSAQGGSYEQYF
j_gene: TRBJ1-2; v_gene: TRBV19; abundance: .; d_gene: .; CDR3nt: TGTGCCAGTAGGCCGCCCTCGGCTGGCTACACCTTC; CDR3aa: CASRPPSAGYTF
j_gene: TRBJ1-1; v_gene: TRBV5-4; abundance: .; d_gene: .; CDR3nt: TGTGCCAGCAGCCCCTCCATGAACACTGAAGCTTTCTTT; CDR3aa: CASSPSMNTEAFF
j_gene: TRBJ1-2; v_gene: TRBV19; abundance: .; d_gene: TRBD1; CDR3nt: TGTGCCAGTAGTCCACTTTGGACAGGGAGGAATGGCTACACCTTC; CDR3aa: CASSPLWTGRNGYTF
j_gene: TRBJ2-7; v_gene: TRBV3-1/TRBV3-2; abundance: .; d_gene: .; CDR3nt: TGTGCCAGCAGCCCAGCACAGCTCTACGAGCAGTACTTC; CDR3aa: CASSPAQLYEQYF
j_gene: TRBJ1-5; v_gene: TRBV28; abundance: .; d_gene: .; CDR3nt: TGTGCCAGCCGGGTTGAAGGGGCGAGCAATCAGCCCCAGCATTTT; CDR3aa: CASRVEGASNQPQHF
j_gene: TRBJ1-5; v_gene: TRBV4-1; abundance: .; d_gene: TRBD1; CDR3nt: TGCGCCAGCAGCCAAGGGACAGGGGGCCACCAGCCCCAGCATTTT; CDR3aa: CASSQGTGGHQPQHF
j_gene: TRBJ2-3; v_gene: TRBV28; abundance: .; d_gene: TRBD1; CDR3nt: TGTGCCAGCAGTGCCGGGACAGAAAGAGCAGATACGCAGTATTTT; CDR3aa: CASSAGTERADTQYF
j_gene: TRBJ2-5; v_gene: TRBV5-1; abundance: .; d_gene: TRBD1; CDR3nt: TGCGCCAGCAGCTTCAAAGGGGGCGTTGAGACCCAGTACTTC; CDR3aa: CASSFKGGVETQYF
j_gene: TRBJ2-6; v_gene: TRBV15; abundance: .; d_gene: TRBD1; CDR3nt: TGTGCCACCAGCAGACTCGGGACAGGGAGCTCTGGGGCCAACGTCCTGACTTTC; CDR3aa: CATSRLGTGSSGANVLTF
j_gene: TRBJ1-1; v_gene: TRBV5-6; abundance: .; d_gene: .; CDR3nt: TGTGCCAGCAGTCAAATGCAGGGCACTGAAGCTTTCTTT; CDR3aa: CASSQMQGTEAFF
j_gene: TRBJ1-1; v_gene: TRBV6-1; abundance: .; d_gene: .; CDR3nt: TGTGCCAGCAGTGAAGGAAGAGGGGCTGGCACTGAAGCTTTCTTT; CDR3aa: CASSEGRGAGTEAFF
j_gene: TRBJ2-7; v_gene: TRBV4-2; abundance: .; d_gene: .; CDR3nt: TGTGCCAGCAGCCAAGTGGGCAGGGGCACTAAAAATTACGAGCAGTACTTC; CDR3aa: CASSQVGRGTKNYEQYF
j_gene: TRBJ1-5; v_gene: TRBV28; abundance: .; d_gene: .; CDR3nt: TGTGCCAGCAGTTTCCGGGACACGGCCTCGGGTCAGCCCCAGCATTTT; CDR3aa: CASSFRDTASGQPQHF
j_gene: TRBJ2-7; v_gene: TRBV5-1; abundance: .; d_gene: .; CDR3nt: TGCGCCAGCAACCTCGGGGGACCCAGCTCCTACGAGCAGTACTTC; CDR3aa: CASNLGGPSSYEQYF
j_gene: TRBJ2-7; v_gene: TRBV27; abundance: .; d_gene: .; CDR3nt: TGTGCCAGCAGTTTAATGCCTTACTACGAGCAGTACTTC; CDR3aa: CASSLMPYYEQYF
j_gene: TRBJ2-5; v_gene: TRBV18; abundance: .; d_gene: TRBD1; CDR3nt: TGTGCCAGCTCACCACCGGACAGGGGGTCAGAGACCCAGTACTTC; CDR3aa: CASSPPDRGSETQYF
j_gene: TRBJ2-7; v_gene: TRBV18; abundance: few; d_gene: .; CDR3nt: TGTGCCAGCTCACCACCCGTGGGTGCCTACGAGCAGTACTTC; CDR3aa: CASSPPVGAYEQYF
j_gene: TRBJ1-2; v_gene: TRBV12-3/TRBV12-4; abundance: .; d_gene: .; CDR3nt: TGTGCCAGCAGTTGGGGACACTATGGCTACACCTTC; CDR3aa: CASSWGHYGYTF
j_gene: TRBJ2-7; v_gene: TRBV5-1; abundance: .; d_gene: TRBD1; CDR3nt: TGCGCCAGCACCGAATGGGGACAGGGGGCTTTCGAGCAGTACTTC; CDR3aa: CASTEWGQGAFEQYF
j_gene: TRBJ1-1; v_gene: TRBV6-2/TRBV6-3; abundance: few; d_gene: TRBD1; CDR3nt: TGTGCCAGCAGTTCGGACAGGGTGGGAACTGAAGCTTTCTTT; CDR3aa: CASSSDRVGTEAFF
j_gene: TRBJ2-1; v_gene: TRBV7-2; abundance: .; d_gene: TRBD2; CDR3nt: TGTGCCAGCAGCCCCCGGGCTAGCGGGGGGGTTCGGTTTGATGAGCAGTTCTTC; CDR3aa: CASSPRASGGVRFDEQFF
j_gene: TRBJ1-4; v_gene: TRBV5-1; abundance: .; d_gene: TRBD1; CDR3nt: TGCGCCAGCGGACCACAGGGGCTTACTAATGAAAAACTGTTTTTT; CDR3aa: CASGPQGLTNEKLFF
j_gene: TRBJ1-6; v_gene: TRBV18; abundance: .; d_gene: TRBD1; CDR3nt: TGTGCCAGCTCACCCGGGACAGGGCGTGCTAATTCACCCCTCCACTTT; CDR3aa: CASSPGTGRANSPLHF
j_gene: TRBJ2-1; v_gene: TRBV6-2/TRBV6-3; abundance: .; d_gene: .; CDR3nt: TGTGCCAGCAGTACCTTCCCGGCGGAAACCTACAATGAGCAGTTCTTC; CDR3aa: CASSTFPAETYNEQFF
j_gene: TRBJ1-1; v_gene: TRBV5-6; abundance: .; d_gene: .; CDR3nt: TGTGCCAGCAGCTTCAGGGGCACTGAAGCTTTCTTT; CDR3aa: CASSFRGTEAFF
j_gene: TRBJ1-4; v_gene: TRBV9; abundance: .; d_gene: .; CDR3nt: TGTGCCAGCAGCGCCCAGGGGGAAAAACTGTTTTTT; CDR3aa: CASSAQGEKLFF
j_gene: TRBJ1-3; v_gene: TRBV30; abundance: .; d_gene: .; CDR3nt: TGTGCCTGGAGTGTTGGGGGTTCTGGAAACACCATATATTTT; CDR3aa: CAWSVGGSGNTIYF
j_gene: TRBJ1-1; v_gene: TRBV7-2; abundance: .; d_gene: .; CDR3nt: TGTGCCAGCAGCTTACTGGGGGCGAAGGTGAACACTGAAGCTTTCTTT; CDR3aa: CASSLLGAKVNTEAFF
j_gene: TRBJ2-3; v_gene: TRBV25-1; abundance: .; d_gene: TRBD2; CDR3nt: TGTGCCAGCAGTGAATATTTTCTGGCGGGGGGCACAGATACGCAGTATTTT; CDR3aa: CASSEYFLAGGTDTQYF